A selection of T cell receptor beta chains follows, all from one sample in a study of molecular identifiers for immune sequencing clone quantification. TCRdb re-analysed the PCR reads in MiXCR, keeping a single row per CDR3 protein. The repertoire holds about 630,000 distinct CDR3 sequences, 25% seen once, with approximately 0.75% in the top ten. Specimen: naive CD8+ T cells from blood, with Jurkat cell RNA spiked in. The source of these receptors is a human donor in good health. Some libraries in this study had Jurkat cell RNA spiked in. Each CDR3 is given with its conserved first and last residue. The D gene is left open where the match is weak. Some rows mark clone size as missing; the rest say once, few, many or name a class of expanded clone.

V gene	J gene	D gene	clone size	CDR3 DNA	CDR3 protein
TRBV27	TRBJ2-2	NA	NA	TGTGCCACCGCGGTCCTCGGAGGGACCGGGGAGCTGTTTTTT	CATAVLGGTGELFF
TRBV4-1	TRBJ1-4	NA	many	TGCGCCAGCAGCCAAGTTCAGGGTCAAAATGAAAAACTGTTTTTT	CASSQVQGQNEKLFF
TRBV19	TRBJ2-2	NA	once	TGTGCCAGTAGTCATTTAACCACCGCCGGGGAGCTGTTTTTT	CASSHLTTAGELFF
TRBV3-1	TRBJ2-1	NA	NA	TGTGCCAGCAGCCCCCGGGCCTCTGTTTACAATGAGCAGTTCTTC	CASSPRASVYNEQFF
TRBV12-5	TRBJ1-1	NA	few	TGTGCTAGTGGTTTGCGGGGCGGGGGGGACACTGAAGCTTTCTTT	CASGLRGGGDTEAFF
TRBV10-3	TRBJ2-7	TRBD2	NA	TGTGCCATCAGTGAGTCGACGGGACTAGTCGCCTACGAGCAGTACTTC	CAISESTGLVAYEQYF
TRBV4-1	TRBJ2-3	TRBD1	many	TGCGCCAGCAGCCACATCCCCGGGACAGAAAGCACAGATACGCAGTATTTT	CASSHIPGTESTDTQYF
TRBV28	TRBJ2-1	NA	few	TGTGCCAGCAGTTTAGAGCTGAATGAGCAGTTCTTC	CASSLELNEQFF
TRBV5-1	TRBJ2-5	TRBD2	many	TGCGCCAGCTCAAGTAGCGGGACGTACCAAGAGACCCAGTACTTC	CASSSSGTYQETQYF
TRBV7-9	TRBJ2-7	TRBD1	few	TGTGCCAGCAGCTTATTGACAGGGTACGACGAGCAGTACTTC	CASSLLTGYDEQYF
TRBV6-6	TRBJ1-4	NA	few	TGTGCCAGCAGCCCTTTTCGGGCAGGGACGAGTGAAAAACTGTTTTTT	CASSPFRAGTSEKLFF
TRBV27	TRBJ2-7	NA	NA	TGTGCCAGCGGGGGGAACTACGAGCAGTACTTC	CASGGNYEQYF
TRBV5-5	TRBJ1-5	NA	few	TGTGCCAGCAGCTTTTCTGTTGGGGGGCGAAGCAATCAGCCCCAGCATTTT	CASSFSVGGRSNQPQHF
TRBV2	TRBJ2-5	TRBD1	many	TGTACAGTCGGGGACAGCTACCAAGAGACCCAGTACTTC	CTVGDSYQETQYF
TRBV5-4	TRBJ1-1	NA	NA	TGTGCCAGCAGCTCCGGGAAAGGGAACACTGAAGCTTTCTTT	CASSSGKGNTEAFF
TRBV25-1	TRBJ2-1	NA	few	TGTGCCACCACTGGAGGGATCTCCTACAATGAGCAGTTCTTC	CATTGGISYNEQFF
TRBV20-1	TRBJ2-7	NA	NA	TGCAGTGCTAGCGTTAGGGGAAACTACGAGCAGTACTTC	CSASVRGNYEQYF
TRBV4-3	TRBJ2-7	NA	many	TGCGCCAGCAGCCAAGCAAGCTTCGGGCAATACGAGCAGTACTTC	CASSQASFGQYEQYF
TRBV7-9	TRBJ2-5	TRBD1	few	TGTGCCAGCAGCAAATTGGACAGGGGGCGCCCCAGGGAGACCCAGTACTTC	CASSKLDRGRPRETQYF
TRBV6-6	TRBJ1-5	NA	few	TGTGCCAGCAGTTCTTCAGTTCAGCCCCAGCATTTT	CASSSSVQPQHF
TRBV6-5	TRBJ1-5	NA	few	TGTGCCAGCAGTTACTCGGCGGATAGCAATCAGCCCCAGCATTTT	CASSYSADSNQPQHF
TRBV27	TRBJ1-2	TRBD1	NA	TGTGCCAGCAGTTTGGACAGGAGACGTGGCTACACCTTC	CASSLDRRRGYTF
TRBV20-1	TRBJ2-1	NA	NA	TGCAGTGCTAGGGAAAATGAGCAGTTCTTC	CSARENEQFF
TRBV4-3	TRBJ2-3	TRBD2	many	TGCGCCAGCAGCCCGAGCCTGACTAGCGGAAGCACAGATACGCAGTATTTT	CASSPSLTSGSTDTQYF
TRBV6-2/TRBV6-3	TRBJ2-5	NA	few	TGTGCCAGCAGTTACTCGGACTACCCGGGCTCGGAGACCCAGTACTTC	CASSYSDYPGSETQYF
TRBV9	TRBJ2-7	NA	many	TGTGCCAGCAGCGTAGAGGGGGAGTGGGGGCCGGGCTACGAGCAGTACTTC	CASSVEGEWGPGYEQYF